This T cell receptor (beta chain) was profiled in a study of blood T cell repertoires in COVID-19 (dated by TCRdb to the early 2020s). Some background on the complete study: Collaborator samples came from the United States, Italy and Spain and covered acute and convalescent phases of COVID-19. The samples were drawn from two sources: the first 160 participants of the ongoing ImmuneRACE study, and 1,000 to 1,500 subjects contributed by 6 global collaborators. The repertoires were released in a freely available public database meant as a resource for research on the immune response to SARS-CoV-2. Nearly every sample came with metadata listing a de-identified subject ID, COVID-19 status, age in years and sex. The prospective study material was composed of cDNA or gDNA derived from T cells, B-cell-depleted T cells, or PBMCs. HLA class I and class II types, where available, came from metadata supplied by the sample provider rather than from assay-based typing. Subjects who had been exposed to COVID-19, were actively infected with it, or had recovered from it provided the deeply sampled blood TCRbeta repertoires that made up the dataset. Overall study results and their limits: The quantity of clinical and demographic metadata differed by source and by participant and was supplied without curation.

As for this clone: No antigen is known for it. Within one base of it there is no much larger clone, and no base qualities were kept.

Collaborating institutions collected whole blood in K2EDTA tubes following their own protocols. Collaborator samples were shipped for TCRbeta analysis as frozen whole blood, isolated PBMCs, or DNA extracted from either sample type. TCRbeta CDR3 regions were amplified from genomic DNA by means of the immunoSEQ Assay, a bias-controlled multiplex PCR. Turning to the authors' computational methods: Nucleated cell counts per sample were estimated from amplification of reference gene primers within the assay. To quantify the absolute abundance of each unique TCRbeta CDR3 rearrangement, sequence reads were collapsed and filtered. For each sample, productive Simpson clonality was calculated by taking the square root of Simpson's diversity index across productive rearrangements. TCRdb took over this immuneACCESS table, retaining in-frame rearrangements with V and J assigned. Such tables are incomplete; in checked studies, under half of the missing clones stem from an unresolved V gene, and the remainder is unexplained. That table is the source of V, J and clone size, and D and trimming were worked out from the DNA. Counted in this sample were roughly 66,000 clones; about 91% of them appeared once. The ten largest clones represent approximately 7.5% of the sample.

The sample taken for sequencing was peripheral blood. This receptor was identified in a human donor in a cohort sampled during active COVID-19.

In nucleotides, the sequence is TGTGCCAGCAGCTTTAGTCTAGCGGGGTCTAACAATGAGCAGTTCTTC. The translation is CASSFSLAGSNNEQFF. Recombination connected TRBV5-4 to TRBJ2-1, with 9 bases aligning to TRBD2. The CDR3 sequence holds 16 residues, the cysteine and phenylalanine included. The CDR3 DNA has 48 bases and is translated from base 1. V and J are trimmed by 2 bases and 5 bases, and the gene matches miss 8 bases of the junction. CDR1 and CDR2 (SGHNT, YYREEE) derive from the germline V gene (reference sequence).